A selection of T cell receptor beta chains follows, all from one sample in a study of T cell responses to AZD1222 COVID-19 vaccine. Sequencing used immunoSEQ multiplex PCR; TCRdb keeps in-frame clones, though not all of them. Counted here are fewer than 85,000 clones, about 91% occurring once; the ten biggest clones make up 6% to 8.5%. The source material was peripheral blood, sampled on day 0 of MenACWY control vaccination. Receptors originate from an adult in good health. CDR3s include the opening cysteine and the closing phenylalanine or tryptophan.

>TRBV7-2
CASSGSGTVMGQPQHF
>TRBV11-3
CASSLGVGDHNEQFF
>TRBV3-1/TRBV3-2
CASSQGARGWPGVRVDEQFF
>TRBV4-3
CASSQVASLGGYTF
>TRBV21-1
CASSPIDRGNTGELFF
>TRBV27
CASNQGANTEAFF
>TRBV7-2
CASSRARGTGELFF
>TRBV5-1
CASSSLTGGGGYTF
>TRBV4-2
CASSQKRTMGGEQFF
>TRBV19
CASSISSQGFSEQYF
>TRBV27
CASSRGSAATNEKLFF
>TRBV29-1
CSVIAGALNTGELFF
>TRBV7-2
CASSPGSRTYEQYF
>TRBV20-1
CSASTSGGFTGELFF
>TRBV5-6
CASSTETSLSADTQYF
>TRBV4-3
CASSQVWAGYIAKNIQYF
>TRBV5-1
CASSPRPGLAGGHEQYF
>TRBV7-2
CASRGGGTGELFF